This T cell receptor (beta chain) was sequenced in a study of cytomegalovirus exposure and HLA in healthy donors. CDR3 length equals 16 residues. From germline, CDR1 is GTSNPN and CDR2 SVGIG (reference sequence). Trimming shortened V by 0 bases and J by 0 bases, and 12 bases separated the two germline ends. This clone has only a few counts. The study ran its PCR with 60 Vbeta and 13 Jbeta primers. Sequencing used immunoSEQ multiplex PCR; TCRdb keeps in-frame clones, though not all of them. The table lists 90,000 to 130,000 clones, over 60% of them singletons. The sequencing sample was made of PBMCs. The chain carries TRBV30 and TRBJ1-3; TRBD1 might be the D (6 bases). The clonotype originates from a woman aged 60-75 years in good health and CMV-seropositive. The CDR3 DNA reads as TGTGCCTGGAGTGTAGTGGGGGCCCTCTCTGGAAACACCATATATTTT. Its translation: CAWSVVGALSGNTIYF.